The present entry profiles one T cell receptor beta chain with its context. This specimen comes from a study of shared clonotypes between healthy human individuals. In the naive CD8 group, cells lacked CD45RO and were positively selected for CCR7, so terminally differentiated effector memory CD45RA+ cells were left out. This CDR3 is built from 16 residues. Germline V gives CDR1 MNHEY, CDR2 SMNVEV (reference sequence). With V trimmed by 6 bases and J by 8 bases, 13 bases remained unmatched. The protocol was immunoSEQ multiplex PCR, while the TCRdb copy is restricted to in-frame clones and leaves out a portion. The data show some 2.1 million clones, around 96% seen once.

The chain joins TRBV27 to TRBJ2-4; 10 bases agree with TRBD1. The source is a man between 18 and 29 years old in good health. Specimen: naive CD8+ T cells sorted from blood. The DNA for the CDR3 is TGTGCCAGCAGGGGGTGGACAGGGGGTGTTATTGACATTCAGTACTTC. Translated, it gives CASRGWTGGVIDIQYF.